This T cell receptor beta chain was found in a study of blood T cell repertoires in COVID-19. Method: immunoSEQ multiplex PCR; TCRdb's copy keeps in-frame clones and lacks some. This repertoire shows 250,000 or so clones, over 90% found once; its top ten account for more than 0.65%. V shed 5 bases, J shed 2 bases, and the junction held 5 bases outside the gene matches. CDR1 is SEHNR and CDR2 is FQNEAQ in the germline V gene (reference sequence). The CDR3 extends over 16 amino acids. This receptor was identified in a man aged 25-45 years with COVID-19, enrolled during active disease. The chain couples TRBV7-9 to TRBJ2-5; TRBD2 matches 13 bases. What was sequenced was peripheral blood. The DNA for the CDR3 is TGTGCCAGCAGCCCCGGGACTAGCGGGAATCAAGAGACCCAGTACTTC. Translated: CASSPGTSGNQETQYF.